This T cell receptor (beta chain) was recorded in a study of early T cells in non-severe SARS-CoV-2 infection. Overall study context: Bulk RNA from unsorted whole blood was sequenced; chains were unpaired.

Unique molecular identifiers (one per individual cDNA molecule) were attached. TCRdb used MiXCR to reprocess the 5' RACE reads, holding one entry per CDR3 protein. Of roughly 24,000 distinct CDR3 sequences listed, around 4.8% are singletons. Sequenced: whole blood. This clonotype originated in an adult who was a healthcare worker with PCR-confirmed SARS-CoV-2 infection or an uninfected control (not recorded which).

In DNA, the CDR3 is TGTGCCAGCAGGGACACTGACGCAGATGAGCAGTTCTTC. Its protein is CASRDTDADEQFF. V gene TRBV6-6 combines with J gene TRBJ2-1; TRBD1 might be the D (5 bases). With 6 bases removed from V and 8 bases from J, the gap between germline ends came to 14 bases. Germline CDR1 is MNHNY and CDR2 is SVGAGI (reference sequence). The CDR3 has 13 amino acids.